The 9 T cell receptor beta chains reported below all come from one sample, sequenced in a study of shared clonotypes between healthy human individuals. The assay was immunoSEQ multiplex PCR, and TCRdb's table has in-frame clones only and misses some. Among around 2.1 million clones listed, about 92% were seen once. CD45RO-negative CD8 cells positively selected for CCR7 made up the naive population, which excluded terminally differentiated effector memory CD45RA+ cells. The specimen was naive CD8+ T cells from PBMCs. Receptors were obtained from a man aged 18 to 35 in good health. Some clones in this sample may be carry-over from other donors' samples.

The gene calls are TRBV13 and TRBJ1-1, with 12 bases identical to TRBD1. CDR3 length equals 15 residues. With V trimmed by 2 bases and J by 8 bases, 6 bases remained unmatched. Per the germline V gene, CDR1 is PRHDT and CDR2 is FYEKMQ (reference sequence). In DNA form, the CDR3 reads TGTGCCAGCAGCTTACCGCGGGACAGGGGGCTAGAAGCTTTCTTT. It translates to CASSLPRDRGLEAFF. Using reference TRBV13 and TRBJ1-1 for the parts outside the CDR3, the full variable domain is AAGVIQSPRHLIKEKRETATLKCYPIPRHDTVYWYQQGPGQDPQFLISFYEKMQSDKGSIPDRFSAQQFSDYHSELNMSSLELGDSALYFCASSLPRDRGLEAFFGQGTRLTVV.

This clone has only a few counts. The chain combines TRBV6-1 with TRBJ1-4; the D is unclear. This CDR3 spans 12 amino acids. V shed 4 bases and J shed 6 bases, with 6 bases lying between them. Germline CDR1 reads MNHNS; CDR2 reads SASEGT. CDR3 protein: CASSARYEKLFF. The CDR3 bases are TGTGCCAGCAGTGCGAGATATGAAAAACTGTTTTTT.

The chain links TRBV4-1 to TRBJ1-1; D gene uncertain. Trimming removed 1 base from V and 1 base from J, with 10 bases in between. The V gene's germline CDR1 is MGHRA and CDR2 YSYEKL. This CDR3 is 15 amino acids long. The CDR3 loop is CASSQVMGRNTEAFF. In DNA, the CDR3 is TGCGCCAGCAGCCAAGTAATGGGAAGGAACACTGAAGCTTTCTTT.

The chain uses TRBV7-8 and TRBJ1-1; TRBD1 agrees at 7 bases. The germline gives CDR1 SGHVS, CDR2 FQNEAQ. The trim removed 0 bases at V and 1 base at J, leaving 5 bases unmatched. The CDR3 is 16 residues long. CDR3 sequence: CASSLARTGPNTEAFF. CDR3 bases: TGTGCCAGCAGCTTAGCTAGGACAGGACCGAACACTGAAGCTTTCTTT.

This chain joins TRBV13 and TRBJ2-3; 11 bases map to TRBD1. CDR1 and CDR2 from the germline V gene are PRHDT and FYEKMQ (reference sequence). This CDR3 is built from 16 residues. Unmatched junction bases numbered 6, after V lost 4 bases and J lost 3 bases. DNA for the CDR3: TGTGCCAGCAGCTCACCCGGGACAGGGGGAACAGATACGCAGTATTTT. Translating it yields CASSSPGTGGTDTQYF.

The chain combines TRBV28 with TRBJ1-2; D uncertain. Germline-derived CDR1 and CDR2 are MDHEN and SYDVKM. The CDR3 extends over 17 amino acids. V was shortened by 4 bases and J by 4 bases, with 22 bases between the two germline ends. CDR3 in DNA: TGTGCCAGCAGTTCGGAGGACGAAGAAACTAGCGGCTATGGCTACACCTTC. Its protein is CASSSEDEETSGYGYTF.

This clone was recorded only once. This chain uses TRBV28 with TRBJ2-2; no definite D call. Per the germline V gene, CDR1 is MDHEN and CDR2 is SYDVKM. The CDR3 extends over 15 amino acids. V dropped 6 bases and J dropped 0 bases, with 11 bases sitting between them. In DNA, the CDR3 is TGTGCCAGCAGCCTGGGGATCGCGAACACCGGGGAGCTGTTTTTT. Its protein is CASSLGIANTGELFF.

The table lists this clone with a count of one. Within the sample, other DNA sequences also encode this same CDR3. V gene TRBV7-2 combines with J gene TRBJ2-7, with no clear D. The length of the CDR3 is 14 residues. The germline V gene has CDR1 SGHTA and CDR2 FQGNSA. V lost 1 base to trimming and J lost 0 bases, with 7 bases between them. The CDR3 nucleotides read TGTGCCAGCAGCTTAGTGGGCCCCTCCTACGAGCAGTACTTC. Amino acid sequence: CASSLVGPSYEQYF.

V is TRBV7-9 and J is TRBJ2-1; no firm D call. V was cut by 4 bases and J by 7 bases, with 11 bases left in between. The CDR3 covers 13 residues. CDR1 is SEHNR and CDR2 is FQNEAQ in the germline V gene (reference sequence). In DNA form, the CDR3 reads TGTGCCAGCAGCTCTGGCTTGTGGAATGAGCAGTTCTTC. Translating gives CASSSGLWNEQFF.